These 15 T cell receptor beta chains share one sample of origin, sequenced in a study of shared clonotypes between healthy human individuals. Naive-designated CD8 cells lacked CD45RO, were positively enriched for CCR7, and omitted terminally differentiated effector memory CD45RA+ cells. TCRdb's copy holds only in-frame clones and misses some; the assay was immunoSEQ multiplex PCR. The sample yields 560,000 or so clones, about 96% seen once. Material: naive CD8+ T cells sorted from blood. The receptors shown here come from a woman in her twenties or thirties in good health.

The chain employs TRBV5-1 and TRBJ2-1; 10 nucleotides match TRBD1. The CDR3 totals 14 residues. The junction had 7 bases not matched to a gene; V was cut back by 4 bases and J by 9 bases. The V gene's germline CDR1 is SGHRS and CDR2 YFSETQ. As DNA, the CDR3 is TGCGCCAGCAGCATGACAGGGGGCACGGGTGAGCAGTTCTTC. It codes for CASSMTGGTGEQFF.

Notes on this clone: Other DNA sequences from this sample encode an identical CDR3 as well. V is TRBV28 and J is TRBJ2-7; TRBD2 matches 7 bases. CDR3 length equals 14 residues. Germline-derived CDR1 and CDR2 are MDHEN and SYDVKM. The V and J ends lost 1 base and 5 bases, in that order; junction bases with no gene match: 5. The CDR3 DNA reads TGTGCCAGCAGTTTATCGGGGGGAAGGGACGAGCAGTACTTC. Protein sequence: CASSLSGGRDEQYF.

CDR3 in DNA: TGCGCCAGCAGTGAGTACGGTGCGAATCAGCCCCAGCATTTT. It encodes CASSEYGANQPQHF. The V call is TRBV10-2, the J call TRBJ1-5; D is ambiguous. The germline V gene encodes CDR1 WSHSY and CDR2 SAAADI. This CDR3 contains 14 residues. The germline V and J ends were trimmed by 1 base and 4 bases, with 8 bases remaining between them.

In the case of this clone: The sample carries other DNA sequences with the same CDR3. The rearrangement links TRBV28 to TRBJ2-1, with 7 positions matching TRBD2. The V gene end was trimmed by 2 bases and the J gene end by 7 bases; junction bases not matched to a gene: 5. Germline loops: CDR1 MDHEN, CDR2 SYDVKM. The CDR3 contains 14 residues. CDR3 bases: TGTGCCAGCAGTTTAGCGGGAGTAAGGAATGAGCAGTTCTTC. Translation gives CASSLAGVRNEQFF.

CDR3 amino acids: CASSLAEGGRTYEQYF. In nucleotides, the CDR3 is TGTGCCAGCAGCTTAGCGGAGGGAGGCCGCACCTACGAGCAGTACTTC. The chain is built from TRBV7-9 and TRBJ2-5; a weak D match, TRBD2 (6 bases). The DNA end favors TRBJ2-7, so the J call may be wrong. This CDR3 has 16 residues. Germline V gene data show CDR1 as SEHNR and CDR2 as FQNEAQ (reference sequence).

The CDR3 here is CASNWDMRDTQYF. Written as DNA, the CDR3 is TGTGCCAGCAACTGGGACATGCGAGATACGCAGTATTTT. The rearrangement uses TRBV28 and TRBJ2-3, with TRBD1 as a possible D gene (6 bases). Trimming pared 7 bases from V and 5 bases from J, leaving 13 bases between. The CDR3 spans 13 residues. The germline gives CDR1 MDHEN, CDR2 SYDVKM.

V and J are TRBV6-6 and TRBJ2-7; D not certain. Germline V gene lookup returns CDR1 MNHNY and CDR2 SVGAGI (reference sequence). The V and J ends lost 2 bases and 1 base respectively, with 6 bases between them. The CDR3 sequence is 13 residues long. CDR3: CASSYEVSYEQYF. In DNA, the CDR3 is TGTGCCAGCAGTTACGAGGTTTCCTACGAGCAGTACTTC.

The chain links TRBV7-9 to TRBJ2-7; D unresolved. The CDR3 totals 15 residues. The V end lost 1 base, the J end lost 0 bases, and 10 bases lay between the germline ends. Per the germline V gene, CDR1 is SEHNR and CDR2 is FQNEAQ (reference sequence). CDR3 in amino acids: CASSLGIGSSYEQYF. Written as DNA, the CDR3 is TGTGCCAGCAGCTTAGGTATAGGAAGCTCCTACGAGCAGTACTTC.

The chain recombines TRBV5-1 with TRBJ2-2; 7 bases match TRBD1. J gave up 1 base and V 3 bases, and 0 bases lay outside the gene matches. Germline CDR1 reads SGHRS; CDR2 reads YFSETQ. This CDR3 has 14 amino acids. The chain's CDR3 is CASSWDRNTGELFF. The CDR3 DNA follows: TGCGCCAGCAGCTGGGACAGGAACACCGGGGAGCTGTTTTTT.

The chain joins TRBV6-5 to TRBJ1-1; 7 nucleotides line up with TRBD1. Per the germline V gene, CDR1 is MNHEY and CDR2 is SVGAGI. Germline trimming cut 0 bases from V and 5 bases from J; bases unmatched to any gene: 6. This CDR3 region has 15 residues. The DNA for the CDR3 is TGTGCCAGCAGTTACTCGCAGGGGGGGAGAACTGAAGCTTTCTTT. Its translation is CASSYSQGGRTEAFF.

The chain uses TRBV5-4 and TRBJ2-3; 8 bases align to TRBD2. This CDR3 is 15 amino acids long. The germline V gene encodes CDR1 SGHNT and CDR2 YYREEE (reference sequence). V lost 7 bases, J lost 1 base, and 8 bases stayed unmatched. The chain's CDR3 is CASEEREMGTDTQYF. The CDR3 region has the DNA TGTGCCAGCGAGGAGCGGGAGATGGGCACAGATACGCAGTATTTT.

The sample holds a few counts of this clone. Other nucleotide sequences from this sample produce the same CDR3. In DNA, the CDR3 is TGTGCCAGCAGCTTGGGAGGGTACGAGCAGTACTTC. Encoded protein: CASSLGGYEQYF. This chain uses TRBV5-4 with TRBJ2-7; D might be TRBD2 (5 bases). Germline values: CDR1 SGHNT, CDR2 YYREEE (reference sequence). The CDR3 consists of 12 residues. V was clipped by 0 bases and J by 4 bases, with 5 bases between them.

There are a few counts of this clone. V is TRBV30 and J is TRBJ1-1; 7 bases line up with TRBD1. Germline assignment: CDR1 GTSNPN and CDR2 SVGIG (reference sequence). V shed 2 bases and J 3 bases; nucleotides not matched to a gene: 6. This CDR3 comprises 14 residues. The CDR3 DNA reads TGTGCCTGGAGTAGGGACAGCGAGGACACTGAAGCTTTCTTT. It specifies CAWSRDSEDTEAFF.

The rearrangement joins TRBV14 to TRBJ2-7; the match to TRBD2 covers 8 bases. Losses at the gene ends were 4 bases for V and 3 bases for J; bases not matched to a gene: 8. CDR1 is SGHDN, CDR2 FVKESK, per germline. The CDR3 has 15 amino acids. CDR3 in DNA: TGTGCCAGCAGCCCCTTAGCGGGATGGGGCTACGAGCAGTACTTC. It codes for CASSPLAGWGYEQYF.

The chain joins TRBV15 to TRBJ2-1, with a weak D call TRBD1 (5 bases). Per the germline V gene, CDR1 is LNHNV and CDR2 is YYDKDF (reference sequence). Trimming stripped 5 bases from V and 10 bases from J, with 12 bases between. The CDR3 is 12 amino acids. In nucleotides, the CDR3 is TGTGCCACCAGCTGGGGCGGCGAAGAGCAGTTCTTC. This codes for CATSWGGEEQFF. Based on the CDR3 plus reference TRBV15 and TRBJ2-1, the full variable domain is DAMVIQNPRYQVTQFGKPVTLSCSQTLNHNVMYWYQQKSSQAPKLLFHYYDKDFNNEADTPDNFQSRRPNTSFCFLDIRSPGLGDTAMYLCATSWGGEEQFFGPGTRLTVL.